The 17 T cell receptor beta chains in this list originate from one sample, sequenced in a study of shared clonotypes between healthy human individuals. Assay used: immunoSEQ multiplex PCR; TCRdb lists only in-frame clones, some missing. The repertoire has hundreds of thousands of clones, roughly 70% of them found once; the top ten carry over 1.5%. Input material: memory CD4+ T cells sorted from blood. Subset indicated: CD45RA-negative fraction. The receptors were sampled from a woman in her twenties or thirties in good health.

This clone was observed a handful of times. This rearrangement joins TRBV29-1 to TRBJ2-1; TRBD1 matches 7 bases. The CDR3 runs 13 residues. Germline values: CDR1 SQVTM, CDR2 ANQGSEA. J gave up 6 bases and V 7 bases, and 9 bases lay outside the gene matches. CDR3 sequence: CSDLGQSGNEQFF. The CDR3 DNA follows: TGCAGCGACCTGGGACAGTCTGGCAATGAGCAGTTCTTC.

CDR3 in amino acids: CASSWGDRVHEQYF. In DNA, the CDR3 is TGCGCCAGCAGCTGGGGGGACAGGGTCCACGAGCAGTACTTC. The chain has TRBV5-1 and TRBJ2-7, with TRBD1 matching over 9 bases. The CDR3 has 14 amino acids. Trimming took 3 bases from V and 5 from J; bases not matched to a gene: 6. Germline V gene data show CDR1 as SGHRS and CDR2 as YFSETQ.

CDR3 amino acids: CASSRALSYEQYF. CDR3 in DNA: TGTGCCAGCAGCAGGGCTCTCTCCTACGAGCAGTACTTC. This chain links TRBV6-1 with TRBJ2-7, with D possibly matching TRBD1 (5 bases). CDR3 length equals 13 residues. CDR1 is MNHNS and CDR2 is SASEGT in the germline V gene. The ends were cut back, 6 bases at V and 0 bases at J, with 9 bases in the middle.

The chain employs TRBV5-1 and TRBJ2-5; D is unclear. The J call may be incorrect, as the DNA end agrees better with TRBJ2-7. This CDR3 spans 12 amino acids. Germline CDR1 SGHRS, CDR2 YFSETQ. CDR3 in DNA: TGCGCCAGCAGGACGGCTGGGCTCGAGCAGTACTTC. Its translation: CASRTAGLEQYF.

The chain is built from TRBV30 and TRBJ2-3; D might be TRBD1 (6 bases). Germline V gene sequence: CDR1 GTSNPN, CDR2 SVGIG (reference sequence). Trimming stripped 3 bases from V and 5 bases from J, with 21 bases between. This CDR3 has 16 residues. The CDR3 spells CAWSLPGQGIGDTQYF. DNA for the CDR3: TGTGCCTGGAGCCTCCCCGGTCAGGGGATTGGAGATACGCAGTATTTT.

This sequence joins TRBV6-6 and TRBJ2-7; 10 bases match TRBD2. CDR1 and CDR2 (germline): MNHNY, SVGAGI (reference sequence). This CDR3 spans 16 amino acids. V trimming: 4 bases; J trimming: 7 bases; junction bases outside the gene matches: 13. The CDR3 loop reads CASSSTTSGTSGEQYF. As DNA, the CDR3 is TGTGCCAGCAGTTCAACAACTAGCGGGACCTCAGGGGAGCAGTACTTC.

The CDR3 sequence: CASSESMRGEQYF. The CDR3 nucleotides read TGCGCCAGCAGTGAGTCGATGCGAGGCGAGCAGTACTTC. The rearrangement links TRBV10-1 to TRBJ2-7; D unclear. The V gene's germline CDR1 is WNHNN and CDR2 SYGVQD (reference sequence). V gave up 0 bases and J gave up 6 bases, with 9 bases separating them. The CDR3 sequence is 13 residues long.

This chain joins TRBV27 and TRBJ1-2; D is ambiguous. CDR3 length equals 13 residues. CDR1 is MNHEY, CDR2 SMNVEV, per germline (reference sequence). V was cut by 6 bases and J by 5 bases, with 13 bases left in between. CDR3 sequence (DNA): TGTGCCAGCAGACCGACACGGGATTATGGCTACACCTTC. Its protein is CASRPTRDYGYTF.

This clone was observed many times. The rearrangement links TRBV2 to TRBJ1-5; unclear D gene. Germline V gene lookup returns CDR1 SNHLY and CDR2 FYNNEI. The CDR3 contains 15 residues. V lost 3 bases to trimming and J lost 1 base, with 10 bases between them. The CDR3 spells CASSEGFQSNQPQHF. The CDR3 bases are TGTGCCAGCAGTGAGGGGTTTCAGAGCAATCAGCCCCAGCATTTT.

This chain uses TRBV2 with TRBJ2-2; 12 bases are shared with TRBD2. Germline lookup yields CDR1 SNHLY and CDR2 FYNNEI. The length of the CDR3 is 17 residues. Losses at the gene ends were 4 bases for V and 5 bases for J; bases not matched to a gene: 8. CDR3 nucleotide sequence: TGTGCCAGCAGTGGTCTAGCGGGAGGGCCTCGGACCGGGGAGCTGTTTTTT. Protein product: CASSGLAGGPRTGELFF.

The gene calls are TRBV19 and TRBJ2-5; a weak D match, TRBD2 (6 bases). Germline V gene lookup returns CDR1 LNHDA and CDR2 SQIVND (reference sequence). Between the trimmed V and J ends, which lost 6 bases and 6 bases, there was a span of 11 bases. This CDR3 comprises 12 residues. CDR3 in DNA: TGTGCCAGTAGCTCTGGCGGGAAGACCCAGTACTTC. Protein: CASSSGGKTQYF.

The chain employs TRBV5-1 and TRBJ2-5, with 8 nucleotides matching TRBD1. V shed 4 bases, J shed 4 bases, and the junction held 12 bases outside the gene matches. The V gene's germline CDR1 is SGHRS and CDR2 YFSETQ. The length of the CDR3 is 16 residues. The CDR3 sequence: CASSPGAGGAPETQYF. The CDR3 DNA is TGCGCCAGCAGCCCTGGGGCAGGGGGCGCCCCAGAGACCCAGTACTTC.

The V call is TRBV2, the J call TRBJ2-3, with 9 bases lining up with TRBD2. The junction had 3 bases not matched to a gene; V was cut back by 9 bases and J by 2 bases. The CDR3 spans 13 residues. CDR1 and CDR2 from the germline V gene are SNHLY and FYNNEI. CDR3 residues: CASGLALTDTQYF. The CDR3 DNA follows: TGTGCCAGTGGACTAGCGCTCACAGATACGCAGTATTTT. Filled out from reference TRBV2 and TRBJ2-3, the complete variable domain reads EPEVTQTPSHQVTQMGQEVILRCVPISNHLYFYWYRQILGQKVEFLVSFYNNEISEKSEIFDDQFSVERPDGSNFTLKIRSTKLEDSAMYFCASGLALTDTQYFGPGTRLTVL.

The V and J genes are TRBV29-1 and TRBJ2-3; D is ambiguous. The CDR3 totals 15 residues. The germline CDR1 and CDR2 sequences are SQVTM and ANQGSEA. Trimming removed 5 bases from V and 1 base from J, with 16 bases in between. The CDR3 DNA is TGCAGCGTTAAACTGCAGCCGACTGGCACAGATACGCAGTATTTT. It is translated as CSVKLQPTGTDTQYF.

The chain joins TRBV6-1 to TRBJ1-1; D might be TRBD1 (5 bases). The CDR3 is 13 amino acids. The germline V gene encodes CDR1 MNHNS and CDR2 SASEGT. V shed 8 bases and J shed 1 base, with 11 bases lying between them. CDR3 sequence reads: CASASQGNTEAFF. In DNA, the CDR3 is TGTGCCAGCGCTAGTCAGGGGAACACTGAAGCTTTCTTT.

V gene TRBV27 combines with J gene TRBJ1-1; 7 bases fit TRBD1. Germline V gene sequence: CDR1 MNHEY, CDR2 SMNVEV (reference sequence). The V segment lost 2 bases and the J segment 7 bases; nucleotides outside the gene matches: 1. The CDR3 extends over 12 amino acids. CDR3 loop: CASSLDRDEAFF. The CDR3 DNA reads as TGTGCCAGCAGTTTAGACAGGGATGAAGCTTTCTTT.

In regard to this clone: Distinct nucleotide sequences in the sample also encode this CDR3. The gene calls are TRBV2 and TRBJ2-7, with no clear D. Germline CDR1 SNHLY, CDR2 FYNNEI. The ends were cut back, 2 bases at V and 3 bases at J, with 11 bases in the middle. The CDR3 runs to 14 residues. Here the CDR3 reads CASSERGSNYEQYF. In DNA, the CDR3 is TGTGCCAGCAGTGAACGCGGCAGCAACTACGAGCAGTACTTC.